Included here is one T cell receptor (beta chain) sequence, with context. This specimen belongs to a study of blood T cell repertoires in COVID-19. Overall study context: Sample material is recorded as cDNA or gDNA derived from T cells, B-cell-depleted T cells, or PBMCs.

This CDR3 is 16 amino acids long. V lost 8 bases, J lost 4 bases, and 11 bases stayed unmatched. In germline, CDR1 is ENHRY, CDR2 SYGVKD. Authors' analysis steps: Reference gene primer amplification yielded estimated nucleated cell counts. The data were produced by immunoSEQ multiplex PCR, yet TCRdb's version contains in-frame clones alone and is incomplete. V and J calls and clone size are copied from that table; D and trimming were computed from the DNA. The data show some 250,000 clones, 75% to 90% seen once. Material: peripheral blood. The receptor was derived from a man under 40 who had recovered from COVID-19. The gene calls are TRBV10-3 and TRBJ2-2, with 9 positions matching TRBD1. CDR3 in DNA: TGTGCCATCTCAACCCACGGGACAGGGCTCACCGGGGAGCTGTTTTTT. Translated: CAISTHGTGLTGELFF.